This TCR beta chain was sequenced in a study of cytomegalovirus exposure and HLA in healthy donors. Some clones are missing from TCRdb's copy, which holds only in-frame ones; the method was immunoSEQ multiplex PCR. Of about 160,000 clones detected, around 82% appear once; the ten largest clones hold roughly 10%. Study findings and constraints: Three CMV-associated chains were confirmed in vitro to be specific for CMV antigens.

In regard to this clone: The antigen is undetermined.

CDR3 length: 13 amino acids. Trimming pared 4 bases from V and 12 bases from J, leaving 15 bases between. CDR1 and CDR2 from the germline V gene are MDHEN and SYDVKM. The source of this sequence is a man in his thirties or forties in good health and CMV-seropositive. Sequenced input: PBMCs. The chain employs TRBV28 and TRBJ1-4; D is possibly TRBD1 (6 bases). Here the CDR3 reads CASSSPGPGELFF. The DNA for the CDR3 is TGTGCCAGCAGTTCGCCAGGCCCAGGGGAACTGTTTTTT.